One sample yielded the 2 T cell receptor beta chains listed below, sequenced in a study of T cell changes during pregnancy in multiple sclerosis. Method: immunoSEQ multiplex PCR; TCRdb's copy keeps in-frame clones and lacks some. This table holds about 120,000 clones, roughly 92% found once. The sample was peripheral blood, taken before pregnancy. The receptors originated from a female donor with multiple sclerosis, enrolled in a pregnancy study.

The genes are TRBV2 and TRBJ2-5; TRBD2 might be the D (5 bases). The CDR3 runs to 13 residues. Germline CDR1 and CDR2: SNHLY and FYNNEI. Between the trimmed V and J ends, which lost 7 bases and 2 bases, there was a span of 11 bases. The CDR3 DNA is TGTGCCAGCAACACTAGGGCTCAAGAGACCCAGTACTTC. It is translated as CASNTRAQETQYF.

The rearrangement uses TRBV27 and TRBJ1-2; 9 positions agree with TRBD1. V shed 4 bases, J shed 0 bases, and the junction held 6 bases outside the gene matches. CDR3 size: 16 residues. Germline V lookup: CDR1 MNHEY, CDR2 SMNVEV (reference sequence). CDR3 nucleotides: TGTGCCAGCAGTTCTTTACAGGGGGCAGCTAACTATGGCTACACCTTC. Its translation: CASSSLQGAANYGYTF.